The clone carrying this T cell receptor (beta chain) has just one count. Antigen: not known. The CDR3 length is 13 residues. In germline, CDR1 is MDHEN, CDR2 SYDVKM. Between the trimmed V and J ends, which lost 2 bases and 4 bases, there was a span of 8 bases. Some clones are missing from TCRdb's copy, which holds only in-frame ones; the method was immunoSEQ multiplex PCR. The table includes about 25,000 clones, over 85% detected once. This sample was included in a study of chemoradiotherapy in HPV16-positive cancers. Study-level results: Non-HPV-specific T cells did not expand in tumors during treatment, whereas candidate HPV-specific clones and E7-related motifs did.

Repertoires were sampled repeatedly during chemoradiotherapy. The sequencing here drew on blood, taken from a patient who underwent chemoradiotherapy. The rearrangement uses TRBV28 and TRBJ1-1; D not resolved. This receptor was obtained from a human donor with HPV-associated anogenital cancer. CDR3 loop: CASSLGRITEAFF. The CDR3 DNA reads as TGTGCCAGCAGTTTAGGACGGATCACTGAAGCTTTCTTT.